The present T cell receptor (beta chain) was sequenced within a study of shared clonotypes between healthy human individuals. Of note for this clone: The antigen remains undetermined.

With 0 bases clipped from V and 6 bases from J, the junction kept 5 bases outside the gene matches. In germline, CDR1 is SGDLS, CDR2 YYNGEE. This CDR3 has 16 amino acids. Findings and limits, study-wide: Despite large depth, rarefaction showed incomplete sorted-subset sequencing. Sampling covered blood only; tissue repertoires likely differ. The represented genetic and exposure-history diversity was limited by the small number of donors. The study found lower generation probabilities in non-shared clonotypes than in those shared by all four donors.

Terminally differentiated effector memory CD45RA+ cells were excluded from the naive CD8 cells, which were CD45RO-negative and positively selected for CCR7. Assay used: immunoSEQ multiplex PCR; TCRdb lists only in-frame clones, some missing. The sample carries under 2,000,000 clones, 85% to 95% recorded once. This rearrangement joins TRBV9 to TRBJ2-2, with 10 bases that match TRBD2. The sequenced sample was naive CD8+ T cells sorted from blood. This sequence was found in a man aged 18 to 29 in good health. CDR3 amino acids: CASSVGPSGGAGELFF. Here the CDR3 DNA reads TGTGCCAGCAGCGTAGGCCCTAGCGGGGGAGCCGGGGAGCTGTTTTTT.